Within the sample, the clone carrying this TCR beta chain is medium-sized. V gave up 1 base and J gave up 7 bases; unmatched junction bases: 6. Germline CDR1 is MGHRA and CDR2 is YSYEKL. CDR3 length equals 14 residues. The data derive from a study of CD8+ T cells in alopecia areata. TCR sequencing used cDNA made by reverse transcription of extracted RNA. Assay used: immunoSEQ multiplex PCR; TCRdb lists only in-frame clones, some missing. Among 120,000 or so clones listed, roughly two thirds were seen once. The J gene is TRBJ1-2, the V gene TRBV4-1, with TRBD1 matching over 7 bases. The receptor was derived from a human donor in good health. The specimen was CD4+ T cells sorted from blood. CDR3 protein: CASSQGRQGPGYTF. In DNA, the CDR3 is TGCGCCAGCAGCCAAGGAAGACAGGGCCCTGGCTACACCTTC.